The rows below give T cell receptor beta chains drawn from one sample of a study of CD8+CD57+ T cells in acquired aplastic anemia. TCRdb passed the reads through MiXCR, listing each CDR3 protein once. The table lists under 250,000 distinct CDR3 sequences, about a third of them singletons. What was sequenced was sorted CD4+, CD8+, or CD8+CD57+ T cells (not recorded which) from PBMCs. The receptors come from a human donor in good health, serving as a control. The CDR3 runs from the conserved cysteine through the conserved F or W. Fields, in order: CDR3 protein, clone size, V gene, J gene. Clone size, where shown, is once, few, many, or a class for clones that have expanded.

CDR3aa: CASSIVQGNQPQYF; abundance: .; v_gene: TRBV19; j_gene: TRBJ2-5
CDR3aa: CASSLKGSEQYF; abundance: once; v_gene: TRBV7-3; j_gene: TRBJ2-7
CDR3aa: CASSDQGRGEQFF; abundance: many; v_gene: TRBV10-1; j_gene: TRBJ2-1
CDR3aa: CAIGTGYYNEQFF; abundance: .; v_gene: TRBV25-1; j_gene: TRBJ2-1
CDR3aa: CATSDRQGAGSYNEQFF; abundance: many; v_gene: TRBV24-1; j_gene: TRBJ2-1
CDR3aa: CASRTSSTDTQYF; abundance: many; v_gene: TRBV19; j_gene: TRBJ2-3
CDR3aa: CASSPRGMGTTNEKLFF; abundance: .; v_gene: TRBV6-1; j_gene: TRBJ1-4
CDR3aa: CAGTSSRATNEKLFF; abundance: .; v_gene: TRBV19; j_gene: TRBJ1-4
CDR3aa: CSAPTGDHEQFF; abundance: many; v_gene: TRBV20-1; j_gene: TRBJ2-1
CDR3aa: CSASADSYNEQFF; abundance: .; v_gene: TRBV20-1; j_gene: TRBJ2-1
CDR3aa: CASSQEPGVWGHGANVLTF; abundance: few; v_gene: TRBV3-1; j_gene: TRBJ2-6
CDR3aa: CATSGQGKAEAFF; abundance: once; v_gene: TRBV15; j_gene: TRBJ1-1
CDR3aa: CASSQVGGAFF; abundance: many; v_gene: TRBV4-2; j_gene: TRBJ1-1
CDR3aa: CASSLADRGQKETQYF; abundance: few; v_gene: TRBV7-9; j_gene: TRBJ2-5
CDR3aa: CSATAGIYGYTF; abundance: many; v_gene: TRBV29-1; j_gene: TRBJ1-2
CDR3aa: CASSIGRELTYEQYF; abundance: .; v_gene: TRBV19; j_gene: TRBJ2-7
CDR3aa: CASSEGGAPSTDTQYF; abundance: many; v_gene: TRBV2; j_gene: TRBJ2-3
CDR3aa: CSATGTGVPYEQYF; abundance: many; v_gene: TRBV20-1; j_gene: TRBJ2-7
CDR3aa: CASSPVGGSLNSPLHF; abundance: many; v_gene: TRBV9; j_gene: TRBJ1-6
CDR3aa: CASSRQGAREQYF; abundance: many; v_gene: TRBV14; j_gene: TRBJ2-7
CDR3aa: CASSLLTSYEQYF; abundance: many; v_gene: TRBV11-2; j_gene: TRBJ2-7
CDR3aa: CASSYLGRFGYTF; abundance: many; v_gene: TRBV6-5; j_gene: TRBJ1-2
CDR3aa: CSHNGATGNEQFF; abundance: many; v_gene: TRBV29-1; j_gene: TRBJ2-1
CDR3aa: CASSGDRSNSGGANVLTF; abundance: .; v_gene: TRBV2; j_gene: TRBJ2-6
CDR3aa: CSARAASGGNSYEQYF; abundance: many; v_gene: TRBV20-1; j_gene: TRBJ2-7
CDR3aa: CASSQDRASRGTDTQYF; abundance: .; v_gene: TRBV3-1; j_gene: TRBJ2-3
CDR3aa: CASSSSVLGTALNNEQFF; abundance: .; v_gene: TRBV25-1; j_gene: TRBJ2-1
CDR3aa: CASSSRRTGSNSPLHF; abundance: many; v_gene: TRBV11-2; j_gene: TRBJ1-6
CDR3aa: CASSANSLGISSEAFF; abundance: few; v_gene: TRBV19; j_gene: TRBJ1-1
CDR3aa: CASSFLASGTGDTQYF; abundance: many; v_gene: TRBV11-2; j_gene: TRBJ2-3
CDR3aa: CATSDYSNQPQHF; abundance: many; v_gene: TRBV24-1; j_gene: TRBJ1-5
CDR3aa: CASSAASGTDTEAFF; abundance: many; v_gene: TRBV9; j_gene: TRBJ1-1
CDR3aa: CASSQGQDRRVFF; abundance: .; v_gene: TRBV3-1; j_gene: TRBJ1-1
CDR3aa: CASSLTGADGYTF; abundance: .; v_gene: TRBV27; j_gene: TRBJ1-2
CDR3aa: CASSSISWIIGDTQYF; abundance: few; v_gene: TRBV11-1; j_gene: TRBJ2-3
CDR3aa: CASSMAVVRGWNTEAFF; abundance: many; v_gene: TRBV19; j_gene: TRBJ1-1